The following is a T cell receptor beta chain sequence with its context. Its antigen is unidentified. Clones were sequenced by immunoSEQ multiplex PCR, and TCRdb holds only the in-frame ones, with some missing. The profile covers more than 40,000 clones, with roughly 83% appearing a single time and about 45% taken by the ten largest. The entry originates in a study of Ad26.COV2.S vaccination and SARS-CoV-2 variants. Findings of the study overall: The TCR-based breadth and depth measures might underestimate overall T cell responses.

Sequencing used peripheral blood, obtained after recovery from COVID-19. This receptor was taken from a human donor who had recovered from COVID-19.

CDR3 DNA: TGCGCCAGCAGTCTGGGGGACAGGGCTGTGGCTGAAGCTTTCTTT. As protein: CASSLGDRAVAEAFF. The chain couples TRBV5-1 to TRBJ1-1, with 9 nucleotides matching TRBD1. CDR3 size: 15 residues. Germline V lookup: CDR1 SGHRS, CDR2 YFSETQ. Trimming removed 5 bases from V and 6 bases from J; junction bases left unmatched: 11.